The TCR beta chain described here comes from a study of CD8 T cells in Susac syndrome. Reverse transcription of roughly 0.5 to 1 ug RNA used random hexamers. TCRdb called the immunoSEQ multiplex PCR reads again in MiXCR, with one record for every CDR3 protein. Here the sample spans approximately 76,000 distinct CDR3 sequences, about 95% being singletons. The CDR3 extends over 14 amino acids. Looked up from germline, CDR1 is SGHVS and CDR2 is FNYEAQ. Trimming removed 5 bases from V and 0 bases from J, with 8 bases in between. Stable or active relapsing-remitting multiple sclerosis, untreated and meeting revised McDonald criteria, defined the controls. Negative isolation yielded the CD8+ and CD4+ T cells, while FACS enriched the TEMRA cells.

The sequenced material came from CD8+ T cells from PBMCs. This sequence was found in a human donor with multiple sclerosis. The V call is TRBV7-6, the J call TRBJ1-5; D may be TRBD1 (5 bases). The CDR3 is CASSQDNSNQPQHF. The CDR3 nucleotides read TGTGCCAGCAGCCAGGACAATAGCAATCAGCCCCAGCATTTT.